This entry lists 5 T cell receptor beta chains sequenced from one sample in a study of identical twins. TCRdb re-called the 5' RACE reads through MiXCR, storing one row per CDR3 protein. The sample includes fewer than 350,000 distinct CDR3 sequences, approximately 8.5% of them seen just once. The same specimen was also included in a second study, on yellow fever vaccine responses in identical twins.

Sequenced material: memory (CD45RO+) T cells sorted from blood. The receptors were gathered from a young woman in good health.

The J gene is TRBJ2-2, the V gene TRBV20-1; 8 bases map to TRBD2. V was clipped by 6 bases and J by 1 base; unmatched bases: 10. This CDR3 has 16 amino acids. The V gene's germline CDR1 is DFQATT and CDR2 SNEGSKA (reference sequence). CDR3 amino acids: CSATPRLAGNTGELFF. The CDR3 DNA is TGCAGTGCGACCCCCCGGCTAGCGGGGAACACCGGGGAGCTGTTTTTT.

The table lists this clonotype with a few counts. The chain carries TRBV7-2 and TRBJ1-2; 9 nucleotides align to TRBD1. Unmatched junction bases numbered 5, after V lost 5 bases and J lost 7 bases. Per the germline V gene, CDR1 is SGHTA and CDR2 is FQGNSA. The CDR3 runs to 13 residues. Here the CDR3 DNA reads TGTGCCAGCAGCGAACAGGGGGCAGGTGGCTACACCTTC. It specifies CASSEQGAGGYTF. The full variable domain, with the rest looked up from reference TRBV7-2 and TRBJ1-2, is GAGVSQSPSNKVTEKGKDVELRCDPISGHTALYWYRQSLGQGLEFLIYFQGNSAPDKSGLPSDRFSAERTGGSVSTLTIQRTQQEDSAVYLCASSEQGAGGYTFGSGTRLTVV.

This clonotype appeared many times. The chain carries TRBV5-1 and TRBJ1-1; possible D gene TRBD1, 5 bases. CDR1 SGHRS and CDR2 YFSETQ come from the germline V gene. This CDR3 has 13 amino acids. V was cut by 4 bases and J by 1 base, with 8 bases left in between. This CDR3 reads CASSNQGNTEAFF. The CDR3 DNA reads TGCGCCAGCAGCAACCAGGGGAACACTGAAGCTTTCTTT. The full variable domain, completed using reference TRBV5-1 and TRBJ1-1, is KAGVTQTPRYLIKTRGQQVTLSCSPISGHRSVSWYQQTPGQGLQFLFEYFSETQRNKGNFPGRFSGRQFSNSRSEMNVSTLELGDSALYLCASSNQGNTEAFFGQGTRLTVV.

The chain combines TRBV20-1 with TRBJ2-7; a weak D match, TRBD1 (6 bases). The length of the CDR3 is 12 residues. V shed 4 bases and J shed 5 bases, with 12 bases lying between them. Germline-derived CDR1 and CDR2 are DFQATT and SNEGSKA (reference sequence). CDR3 coding DNA: TGCAGTGCTAAACAGGGTATCAACGAGCAGTACTTC. It is translated as CSAKQGINEQYF.

Only a few counts were recorded for this clonotype. The chain carries TRBV18 and TRBJ2-3; no reliable D call. The V and J ends lost 0 bases and 4 bases respectively, with 8 bases between them. CDR1 and CDR2 from the germline V gene are KGHSH and LQKENI. This CDR3 has 14 amino acids. CDR3 loop: CASSPPGVSDTQYF. CDR3 DNA: TGTGCCAGCTCACCACCTGGGGTGTCAGATACGCAGTATTTT.